Presented here are 30 T cell receptor beta chains from one specimen sequenced in a study of human T cells and chemical hapten exposure. Described time point: patch test 2, 6 weeks after DPC sensitization. Noted treatment: therapeutic diphenylcyclopropenone sensitization with weekly scalp DPC. TCRdb re-derived calls from the RACE reads in MiXCR, one entry per CDR3 protein. Among under 450,000 distinct CDR3 sequences listed, about 6.3% were seen once. Sequences were derived from whole blood, sampled in connection with sensitization to the hapten diphenylcyclopropenone (DPC). Receptor source: a woman under 30 with alopecia areata. Some clones in this sample may be carry-over from other donors' samples.

This chain links TRBV6-5 with TRBJ2-1; D unresolved. V was shortened by 0 bases and J by 8 bases, with 14 bases between the two germline ends. The CDR3 sequence is 15 residues long. Germline V gene data show CDR1 as MNHEY and CDR2 as SVGAGI. The DNA for the CDR3 is TGTGCCAGCAGTTACTCGGGCCTTGCGAGTGATGAGCAGTTCTTC. Its protein is CASSYSGLASDEQFF.

This clonotype was detected ten times or more. The chain combines TRBV4-3 with TRBJ1-1, with 10 nucleotides matching TRBD1. Germline loops: CDR1 LGHNA, CDR2 YSLEER. The CDR3 spans 17 residues. J gave up 5 bases and V 0 bases, and 9 bases lay outside the gene matches. This CDR3 reads CASSQDIGTGVGTEAFF. CDR3 nucleotide sequence: TGCGCCAGCAGCCAAGATATAGGGACAGGGGTAGGAACTGAAGCTTTCTTT.

This clonotype was seen only a few times. V and J are TRBV24-1 and TRBJ2-1; 8 bases line up with TRBD2. The trim removed 6 bases at V and 5 bases at J, leaving 8 bases unmatched. Germline loops: CDR1 KGHDR, CDR2 SFDVKD. The CDR3 consists of 15 residues. In DNA form, the CDR3 reads TGTGCCACCAGTCTCTCGGGGGGGGGTCACAATGAGCAGTTCTTC. Its translation: CATSLSGGGHNEQFF.

This clonotype showed up many times. The chain combines TRBV7-9 with TRBJ2-5; D might be TRBD1 (6 bases). Trimming took 5 bases from V and 2 from J, leaving 15 bases between them. This CDR3 has 15 residues. From germline, CDR1 is SEHNR and CDR2 FQNEAQ (reference sequence). CDR3 DNA: TGTGCCAGCAGCCAGCGACAGGTCCCACAAGAGACCCAGTACTTC. This gives the protein CASSQRQVPQETQYF.

The table lists this clonotype with a few counts. V gene TRBV29-1 combines with J gene TRBJ1-1; D may be TRBD1 (5 bases). The germline V gene encodes CDR1 SQVTM and CDR2 ANQGSEA. V was pared by 4 bases and J by 3 bases, with 21 bases between. CDR3 size: 16 residues. Written as DNA, the CDR3 is TGCAGCGTTGCCAGGCGGCAGGGTGTACCCCACACTGAAGCTTTCTTT. Residues: CSVARRQGVPHTEAFF. Combining the CDR3 with reference TRBV29-1 and TRBJ1-1 gives the whole variable domain SAVISQKPSRDICQRGTSLTIQCQVDSQVTMMFWYRQQPGQSLTLIATANQGSEATYESGFVIDKFPISRPNLTFSTLTVSNMSPEDSSIYLCSVARRQGVPHTEAFFGQGTRLTVV.

This clonotype was observed a few times. The chain couples TRBV6-5 to TRBJ2-3; TRBD1 matches at 8 bases. The trim removed 0 bases at V and 1 base at J, leaving 9 bases unmatched. The CDR3 sequence is 18 residues long. Germline values: CDR1 MNHEY, CDR2 SVGAGI. The CDR3 region is CASSYSYLGQGGTDTQYF. CDR3 DNA: TGTGCCAGCAGTTACTCGTATCTTGGACAGGGAGGCACAGATACGCAGTATTTT.

The sample holds many counts of this clonotype. The rearrangement links TRBV5-1 to TRBJ1-3; 8 bases align to TRBD1. Trimming at V came to 1 base and at J to 0 bases, leaving 6 bases not matched to a gene. Germline lookup yields CDR1 SGHRS and CDR2 YFSETQ. The CDR3 consists of 17 residues. The CDR3 coding sequence is TGCGCCAGCAGCTTGAATGCAGGGGGCCACTCTGGAAACACCATATATTTT. Encoded protein: CASSLNAGGHSGNTIYF. Variable domain in full (rest from reference TRBV5-1 and TRBJ1-3): KAGVTQTPRYLIKTRGQQVTLSCSPISGHRSVSWYQQTPGQGLQFLFEYFSETQRNKGNFPGRFSGRQFSNSRSEMNVSTLELGDSALYLCASSLNAGGHSGNTIYFGEGSWLTVV.

At least ten counts were recorded for this clonotype. V gene TRBV12-3 or TRBV12-4 combines with J gene TRBJ2-1; D is perhaps TRBD1 or TRBD2 (5 bases each). The CDR3 covers 14 residues. The germline V and J ends were trimmed by 7 bases and 5 bases, with 15 bases remaining between them. CDR3 protein: CASTPFGADNEQFF. The CDR3 nucleotides are TGTGCCAGCACCCCGTTCGGGGCCGACAATGAGCAGTTCTTC.

This clonotype turned up a few times. The rearrangement links TRBV27 to TRBJ1-2; 9 positions match TRBD1. From germline, CDR1 is MNHEY and CDR2 SMNVEV (reference sequence). This CDR3 contains 14 residues. V shed 5 bases, J shed 4 bases, and the junction held 5 bases outside the gene matches. DNA for the CDR3: TGTGCCAGCAGTGGGACAGGGAGACCCTATGGCTACACCTTC. Translation gives CASSGTGRPYGYTF.

A few counts support this clonotype. The chain couples TRBV7-9 to TRBJ2-7; D may be TRBD1 or TRBD2 (5 bases each). There are 14 residues in the CDR3. Trimming pared 5 bases from V and 6 bases from J, leaving 17 bases between. The V gene's germline CDR1 is SEHNR and CDR2 FQNEAQ (reference sequence). CDR3 residues: CASSLGTGSGEQYF. The DNA of the CDR3 is TGTGCCAGCAGCCTAGGGACGGGTAGTGGCGAGCAGTACTTC.

This clonotype was found a few times. The gene calls are TRBV6-2 or TRBV6-3 and TRBJ2-6; D is unresolved. Trimming cost V 6 bases and J 0 bases, with 9 bases left between them. The CDR3 has 15 amino acids. CDR1 and CDR2 (germline): MNHEY, SVGEGT. The chain's CDR3 is CASRTQDSGANVLTF. In DNA form, the CDR3 reads TGTGCCAGCAGAACTCAGGACTCTGGGGCCAACGTCCTGACTTTC.

The rearrangement joins TRBV4-2 to TRBJ2-3, with TRBD2 matching over 7 bases. The CDR3 extends over 15 amino acids. Germline CDR1 reads LGHNA; CDR2 reads YNFKEQ. J gave up 4 bases and V 0 bases, and 4 bases lay outside the gene matches. This chain's CDR3 is CASSQETSAADTQYF. The CDR3 DNA is TGTGCCAGCAGCCAAGAAACTAGCGCGGCAGATACGCAGTATTTT.

CDR3 loop: CATEGRGMDYGYTF. Here the CDR3 DNA reads TGTGCCACCGAGGGCAGGGGCATGGACTATGGCTACACCTTC. The chain uses TRBV24-1 and TRBJ1-2; possible D gene TRBD1, 6 bases. This CDR3 contains 14 residues. Between the trimmed V and J ends, which lost 9 bases and 3 bases, there was a span of 16 bases. Germline CDR1 KGHDR, CDR2 SFDVKD.

Many counts were recorded for this clonotype. The chain has TRBV5-1 and TRBJ1-3; the D is unclear. V lost 0 bases to trimming and J lost 3 bases, with 10 bases between them. CDR3 length: 15 residues. The germline V gene encodes CDR1 SGHRS and CDR2 YFSETQ. CDR3 in amino acids: CASSLGRRSGNTIYF. CDR3 coding DNA: TGCGCCAGCAGCTTGGGCAGGAGGAGTGGAAACACCATATATTTT.

The V gene is TRBV7-3, the J gene TRBJ2-1; 9 bases match TRBD2. The germline gives CDR1 SGHTA, CDR2 FQGTGA. The junction had 11 bases not matched to a gene; V was cut back by 5 bases and J by 3 bases. The CDR3 runs to 17 residues. CDR3 region: CASSASLAGGLYNEQFF. The CDR3 DNA sequence: TGTGCCAGCAGCGCAAGTCTTGCGGGGGGGCTCTACAATGAGCAGTTCTTC.

V is TRBV5-4 and J is TRBJ1-4; D is uncertain. The germline V gene has CDR1 SGHNT and CDR2 YYREEE (reference sequence). The CDR3 loop spans 16 amino acids. Trimming removed 4 bases at V and 3 bases at J, with 16 bases between. The CDR3 region is CASSTRRTESNEKLFF. CDR3 bases: TGTGCCAGCAGCACCCGACGAACGGAATCTAATGAAAAACTGTTTTTT.

This clonotype was counted a few times. The genes are TRBV4-1 and TRBJ2-3; 7 nucleotides agree with TRBD2. This CDR3 comprises 13 residues. V lost 1 base to trimming and J lost 5 bases; unmatched junction nucleotides: 0. Germline V CDR1 and CDR2: MGHRA, YSYEKL. The CDR3 nucleotides are TGCGCCAGCAGCCAAGGGGAGGGAGATACGCAGTATTTT. Its translation: CASSQGEGDTQYF.

The V and J genes are TRBV6-6 and TRBJ1-5; D is uncertain. With 5 bases removed from V and 2 bases from J, the gap between germline ends came to 13 bases. The CDR3 has 15 amino acids. Germline CDR1 and CDR2: MNHNY and SVGAGI (reference sequence). CDR3: CASSLAPDRNQPQHF. CDR3 DNA: TGTGCCAGCAGTCTAGCCCCGGACCGCAATCAGCCCCAGCATTTT.

This clonotype has a handful of counts. The V gene is TRBV6-2 or TRBV6-3, the J gene TRBJ1-4; no clear D gene. Trimming stripped 5 bases from V and 8 bases from J, with 9 bases between. The CDR3 runs 12 residues. Germline V gene sequence: CDR1 MNHEY, CDR2 SVGEGT. The CDR3 is CASSRTTEKLFF. As DNA, the CDR3 is TGTGCCAGCAGTCGGACCACCGAAAAACTGTTTTTT.

This chain connects TRBV5-4 to TRBJ2-7; D may be TRBD1 (6 bases). V shed 2 bases and J shed 0 bases, with 9 bases lying between them. The CDR3 has 14 amino acids. Germline V gene lookup returns CDR1 SGHNT and CDR2 YYREEE (reference sequence). The CDR3, as DNA: TGTGCCAGCAGCTTTGGACAGAGCTCCTACGAGCAGTACTTC. Its translation is CASSFGQSSYEQYF.

This clonotype showed up just a few times. The chain is built from TRBV20-1 and TRBJ2-3; 7 positions match TRBD2. Germline CDR1 is DFQATT and CDR2 is SNEGSKA (reference sequence). CDR3 length: 17 amino acids. Germline trimming cut 7 bases from V and 2 bases from J; bases unmatched to any gene: 18. As DNA, the CDR3 is TGCAGTGGACTTAAAGGGAGCGGGACTGCGCTCACAGATACGCAGTATTTT. Protein: CSGLKGSGTALTDTQYF.

This clonotype was observed a few times. The chain has TRBV7-9 and TRBJ1-1, with D perhaps TRBD1 (6 bases). The CDR3 runs 16 residues. CDR1 is SEHNR and CDR2 is FQNEAQ in the germline V gene (reference sequence). V lost 8 bases and J lost 3, with 22 bases in between. The CDR3 DNA is TGTGCCAGCGGACACGGGGGGGCCATGGGTCACACTGAAGCTTTCTTT. This gives the protein CASGHGGAMGHTEAFF.

This clonotype has only a few counts. This rearrangement joins TRBV2 to TRBJ2-7, with D possibly matching TRBD2 (5 bases). Germline V CDR1 and CDR2: SNHLY, FYNNEI. Between the trimmed V and J ends, which lost 4 bases and 4 bases, there was a span of 17 bases. The CDR3 contains 15 residues. For the CDR3, the DNA is TGTGCCAGCAGTGCCCTGACGGGAATGGGGTACGAGCAGTACTTC. Translation gives CASSALTGMGYEQYF.

This clonotype has more than one count but fewer than ten. V is TRBV6-4 and J is TRBJ1-1, with 7 bases aligning to TRBD1. Germline loops: CDR1 MRHNA, CDR2 SNTAGT. This CDR3 has 14 residues. Losses at the gene ends were 6 bases for V and 1 base for J; bases not matched to a gene: 5. CDR3 coding DNA: TGTGCCAGCAGGACCTGGACAGGGAACACTGAAGCTTTCTTT. Translated: CASRTWTGNTEAFF.

Only a few counts were recorded for this clonotype. The junction departs from the called germline gene at one end, perhaps through a read error. This chain connects TRBV7-9 to TRBJ1-3; D is uncertain. CDR1 and CDR2 from the germline V gene are SEHNR and FQNEAQ (reference sequence). The CDR3 spans 15 residues. CDR3 DNA: TGTGCCAGCAGCTCCGGCGGTGGTCAAGGCAGCCTAACCAATTTT. Translation gives CASSSGGGQGSLTNF.

The sample holds many counts of this clonotype. CDR3 amino acids: CASSYQNPNYGYTF. The CDR3 DNA follows: TGTGCCAGCAGTTACCAAAACCCTAACTATGGCTACACCTTC. The V gene is TRBV6-5, the J gene TRBJ1-2, with D uncertain. The CDR3 spans 14 residues. Germline V CDR1 and CDR2: MNHEY, SVGAGI. Trimming removed 2 bases at V and 0 bases at J, with 7 bases between.

This clonotype was found a few times. J is TRBJ1-1 and V is TRBV4-2, with TRBD1 matching 7 bases. This CDR3 comprises 14 residues. With V trimmed by 2 bases and J by 5 bases, 5 bases remained unmatched. Germline CDR1 is LGHNA and CDR2 is YNFKEQ. For the CDR3, the DNA is TGTGCCAGCAGCCAATCTACAGGGGTTACTGAAGCTTTCTTT. The encoded protein is CASSQSTGVTEAFF.

The CDR3 region is CASSRRQDRNEKLFF. CDR3 nucleotide sequence: TGTGCCAGCAGCCGCAGACAGGACCGGAATGAAAAACTGTTTTTT. The chain uses TRBV7-9 and TRBJ1-4, with a possible D match to TRBD1 (6 bases). The ends were cut back, 5 bases at V and 5 bases at J, with 15 bases in the middle. The CDR3 extends over 15 amino acids. The V gene's germline CDR1 is SEHNR and CDR2 FQNEAQ (reference sequence).

This clonotype was observed a handful of times. The rearrangement joins TRBV4-1 to TRBJ2-1, with TRBD2 identical over 16 bases. Trimming took 0 bases from V and 9 from J; bases not matched to a gene: 8. Germline V gene lookup returns CDR1 MGHRA and CDR2 YSYEKL. The CDR3 sequence is 18 residues long. In DNA form, the CDR3 reads TGCGCCAGCAGCCAAGACCCCGGGACTAGCGGGGGGGCAGGTGAGCAGTTCTTC. It translates to CASSQDPGTSGGAGEQFF.

This clonotype was seen only a few times. This chain links TRBV11-1 with TRBJ2-5; 7 positions match TRBD2. This CDR3 region has 15 residues. Germline V lookup: CDR1 SGHAT, CDR2 FQDESV (reference sequence). V dropped 6 bases and J dropped 5; count of bases not matched to a gene: 12. The CDR3 sequence is CASSSTRLAVETQYF. DNA of the CDR3: TGTGCCAGCAGTTCTACTCGACTAGCCGTGGAGACCCAGTACTTC.